The 25 T cell receptor beta chains below all came from one sample that was sequenced in a study of immune reconstitution after stem cell transplant in scleroderma. Each CDR3 protein gets one entry after TCRdb re-called the RT-PCR reads with MiXCR. The repertoire holds roughly 2,000 distinct CDR3 sequences, roughly 14% seen once, with around 60% in the top ten. Sample collection occurred before or after autologous hematopoietic stem cell transplantation (not recorded which). Receptors were obtained from a female donor with systemic sclerosis.

The V gene is TRBV20-1, the J gene TRBJ2-5; no clear D gene. V was shortened by 5 bases and J by 5 bases, with 12 bases between the two germline ends. Germline loops: CDR1 DFQATT, CDR2 SNEGSKA (reference sequence). The CDR3 totals 12 residues. CDR3 nucleotides: TGCAGTGCTGCCCCCCCAGCGGAGACCCAGTACTTC. This codes for CSAAPPAETQYF.

This clonotype was seen ten or more times. This chain joins TRBV27 and TRBJ2-7; tentative D call: TRBD1 (5 bases). In germline, CDR1 is MNHEY, CDR2 SMNVEV (reference sequence). With 5 bases removed from V and 2 bases from J, the gap between germline ends came to 16 bases. The CDR3 runs 15 residues. The CDR3 is CASSTGWGLTYEQYF. The DNA of the CDR3 is TGTGCCAGCAGTACAGGATGGGGTCTCACCTACGAGCAGTACTTC.

This clonotype is medium-sized in the sample. The V call is TRBV27, the J call TRBJ1-5; D gene uncertain. Trimming left V 6 bases short and J 0 bases short, with 6 bases between. The CDR3 covers 13 residues. The germline gives CDR1 MNHEY, CDR2 SMNVEV (reference sequence). This CDR3 reads CASRRDSNQPQHF. The CDR3 region has the DNA TGTGCCAGCAGGAGGGATAGCAATCAGCCCCAGCATTTT.

By sample fraction, this clonotype is medium-sized. This sequence joins TRBV6-5 and TRBJ1-1; 7 bases match TRBD1. The J segment lost 1 base and the V segment lost 6 bases, leaving 8 bases of the junction unmatched. Germline CDR1 and CDR2: MNHEY and SVGAGI. CDR3 size: 15 residues. In DNA, the CDR3 is TGTGCCAGCAGGACAGGGTCGGCCGGGAACACTGAAGCTTTCTTT. The encoded protein is CASRTGSAGNTEAFF.

Within the sample, this clonotype is hyperexpanded. V gene TRBV10-1 combines with J gene TRBJ2-2; unclear D gene. The germline V and J ends were trimmed by 3 bases and 3 bases, with 11 bases remaining between them. This CDR3 is 15 amino acids long. Germline V gene data show CDR1 as WNHNN and CDR2 as SYGVQD (reference sequence). DNA for the CDR3: TGCGCCAGCAGTGAATCCCGATTTTACACCGGGGAGCTGTTTTTT. Translation: CASSESRFYTGELFF.

Sample share makes this clonotype medium-sized. The gene calls are TRBV20-1 and TRBJ2-7; 8 nucleotides line up with TRBD1. This CDR3 contains 15 residues. CDR1 is DFQATT and CDR2 is SNEGSKA in the germline V gene (reference sequence). V was clipped by 1 base and J by 0 bases; unmatched bases: 5. In DNA, the CDR3 is TGCAGTGCTAGAGGGGGACAGGTAATCTCCTACGAGCAGTACTTC. Its translation is CSARGGQVISYEQYF.

In this sample, this clonotype turned up a few times. J is TRBJ1-1 and V is TRBV6-1, with 7 nucleotides matching TRBD1. V shed 1 base, J shed 11 bases, and the junction held 16 bases outside the gene matches. The CDR3 length is 16 residues. The V gene's germline CDR1 is MNHNS and CDR2 SASEGT. The CDR3 sequence is CASSEGTGSRALSAFF. The CDR3 DNA follows: TGTGCCAGCAGTGAAGGGACAGGATCAAGGGCCCTGTCGGCTTTCTTT.

At least ten counts were recorded for this clonotype. The V call is TRBV5-6, the J call TRBJ1-6; possible D gene TRBD1, 6 bases. Germline CDR1 SGHDT, CDR2 YYEEEE. The CDR3 is 20 residues long. V lost 0 bases to trimming and J lost 0 bases, with 19 bases between them. For the CDR3, the DNA is TGTGCCAGCAGCTTGGCCCCTTTGGGGGGCTCGAGCTCCTATAATTCACCCCTCCACTTT. Translating gives CASSLAPLGGSSSYNSPLHF.

By share, this clonotype ranks as medium-sized. V and J are TRBV2 and TRBJ2-2; the D is unclear. This CDR3 comprises 12 residues. Germline-derived CDR1 and CDR2 are SNHLY and FYNNEI. Trimming shortened V by 8 bases and J by 2 bases, and 6 bases separated the two germline ends. The CDR3, as DNA: TGTGCCAGCGGTCCCAACACCGGGGAGCTGTTTTTT. Translated: CASGPNTGELFF.

The chain combines TRBV18 with TRBJ1-5; no clear D. The CDR3 sequence is 14 residues long. Germline V gene data show CDR1 as KGHSH and CDR2 as LQKENI. V was trimmed by 3 bases and J by 2 bases, leaving 8 bases between them. CDR3 sequence: CASSPVQGNQPQHF. In nucleotides, the CDR3 is TGTGCCAGCTCACCCGTTCAGGGCAATCAGCCCCAGCATTTT.

The chain is built from TRBV29-1 and TRBJ2-7, with TRBD2 identical over 11 bases. CDR1 is SQVTM, CDR2 ANQGSEA, per germline. With 6 bases clipped from V and 2 bases from J, the junction kept 6 bases outside the gene matches. CDR3 size: 14 residues. CDR3 sequence (DNA): TGCAGCGTCTCTATAGCGGGAGGGCCCTACGAGCAGTACTTC. Its translation: CSVSIAGGPYEQYF.

This clonotype has a count of ten or more. The chain couples TRBV29-1 to TRBJ2-5; D unresolved. V was cut by 6 bases and J by 1 base, with 15 bases left in between. The CDR3 is 14 amino acids. CDR1 SQVTM and CDR2 ANQGSEA come from the germline V gene. The CDR3 region has the DNA TGCAGCGTCCTCGGGTTTCCCGCCCAAGAGACCCAGTACTTC. As protein: CSVLGFPAQETQYF.

The chain recombines TRBV7-3 with TRBJ2-1; 7 bases fit TRBD2. The CDR3 contains 20 residues. Germline CDR1 SGHTA, CDR2 FQGTGA. Trimming took 1 base from V and 5 from J; bases not matched to a gene: 20. In nucleotides, the CDR3 is TGTGCCAGCAGCTTAAAGGGAATGGCTAGCGGACCACCAAGGGACAATGAGCAGTTCTTC. Protein: CASSLKGMASGPPRDNEQFF.

This clonotype was observed a few times. V and J are TRBV7-9 and TRBJ2-3; a weak D match, TRBD2 (5 bases). CDR1 is SEHNR, CDR2 FQNEAQ, per germline (reference sequence). V dropped 8 bases and J dropped 1 base, with 19 bases sitting between them. The CDR3 consists of 16 residues. CDR3 protein: CASQLPASSGTDTQYF. DNA of the CDR3: TGTGCCAGCCAGCTACCCGCTAGCTCTGGCACAGATACGCAGTATTTT.

The genes are TRBV20-1 and TRBJ2-5; D is undetermined. The CDR3 consists of 11 residues. Trimming left V 6 bases short and J 5 bases short, with 10 bases between. Germline CDR1 reads DFQATT; CDR2 reads SNEGSKA (reference sequence). DNA of the CDR3: TGCAGTGCGAGACCAGTGGAGACCCAGTACTTC. The encoded protein is CSARPVETQYF.

This clonotype is deemed medium-sized (0.01 to 0.1%). This rearrangement joins TRBV12-5 to TRBJ2-3, with D perhaps matching TRBD1 (6 bases). The length of the CDR3 is 18 residues. Trimming removed 2 bases from V and 0 bases from J, with 18 bases in between. CDR1 is LGHNT and CDR2 is FRNRAP in the germline V gene. CDR3 DNA: TGTGCTAGTGGTTTGCCAATACAGGGATCCTCTAGCACAGATACGCAGTATTTT. This gives the protein CASGLPIQGSSSTDTQYF.

This clonotype counts as medium-sized. The genes are TRBV7-9 and TRBJ2-1; perhaps TRBD1 as D (6 bases). CDR1 SEHNR and CDR2 FQNEAQ come from the germline V gene (reference sequence). The CDR3 is 17 amino acids. The V and J ends lost 1 base and 0 bases respectively, with 13 bases between them. The CDR3 sequence is CASSLGMGAVSYNEQFF. In nucleotides, the CDR3 is TGTGCCAGCAGCTTAGGTATGGGGGCCGTCTCCTACAATGAGCAGTTCTTC.

By share, this clonotype counts as medium-sized. V usage is TRBV28 and J usage is TRBJ1-5; 10 nucleotides agree with TRBD1. The germline V gene encodes CDR1 MDHEN and CDR2 SYDVKM. The trim removed 6 bases at V and 7 bases at J, leaving 9 bases unmatched. This CDR3 has 15 amino acids. The CDR3 bases are TGTGCCAGCAGAAGTGGGGACAGGGGTAGACAGCCCCAGCATTTT. Amino acid sequence: CASRSGDRGRQPQHF.

This clonotype showed up just a few times. The rearrangement links TRBV2 to TRBJ1-2; tentative D call: TRBD1 (6 bases). Germline V gene sequence: CDR1 SNHLY, CDR2 FYNNEI. The CDR3 has 16 residues. Deletions cut 0 bases from V and 4 bases from J, with 15 bases between. CDR3 amino acids: CASSEALGGQGYGYTF. DNA for the CDR3: TGTGCCAGCAGTGAAGCGCTGGGGGGGCAGGGCTATGGCTACACCTTC.

The rearrangement joins TRBV9 to TRBJ2-6; the D gene is possibly TRBD2 (6 bases). CDR3 length equals 12 residues. Germline V gene data show CDR1 as SGDLS and CDR2 as YYNGEE. The germline V and J ends were trimmed by 3 bases and 15 bases, with 13 bases remaining between them. The CDR3 loop is CASSDRSGYLTF. Written as DNA, the CDR3 is TGTGCCAGCAGCGACCGAAGCGGGTACCTGACTTTC. Full variable domain (missing parts from reference TRBV9 and TRBJ2-6): DSGVTQTPKHLITATGQRVTLRCSPRSGDLSVYWYQQSLDQGLQFLIQYYNGEERAKGNILERFSAQQFPDLHSELNLSSLELGDSALYFCASSDRSGYLTFGAGSRLTVL.

In its sample, this clonotype ranks as medium-sized. The J gene is TRBJ1-1, the V gene TRBV6-5; TRBD1 matches 9 bases. The CDR3 length is 14 residues. J was trimmed by 4 bases and V by 5 bases; bases with no gene match: 5. Germline CDR1 and CDR2: MNHEY and SVGAGI. The CDR3 protein is CASSDTGGFTEAFF. CDR3 nucleotides: TGTGCCAGCAGTGATACAGGGGGCTTCACTGAAGCTTTCTTT.

By sample share, this clonotype is medium-sized. CDR3 sequence (DNA): TGTGCCAGCAGCGGAATCCGGGACGCACTGGAGCGGTACTTC. Protein product: CASSGIRDALERYF. The chain has TRBV9 and TRBJ2-5; the D gene could be TRBD1 or TRBD2 (5 bases each). CDR1 is SGDLS and CDR2 is YYNGEE in the germline V gene. The CDR3 sequence is 14 residues long. The germline V and J ends were trimmed by 3 bases and 13 bases, with 22 bases remaining between them.

This clonotype counts as medium-sized (0.01 to 0.1%). This chain connects TRBV20-1 to TRBJ1-2; 9 nucleotides match TRBD1. The CDR3 spans 14 residues. The germline CDR1 and CDR2 sequences are DFQATT and SNEGSKA (reference sequence). The trim removed 6 bases at V and 8 bases at J, leaving 13 bases unmatched. The CDR3 DNA reads TGCAGTGCCACCCTCGGGACAGGGCAAAAGGGCTACACCTTC. It translates to CSATLGTGQKGYTF.

The CDR3 coding sequence is TGCGCCAGCAGCCATAGGGGCGTGGTTGGTGAGCAGTTCTTC. Amino acid sequence: CASSHRGVVGEQFF. The chain joins TRBV4-3 to TRBJ2-1; maybe TRBD1 (5 bases). The germline gives CDR1 LGHNA, CDR2 YSLEER. This CDR3 is built from 14 residues. Between the trimmed V and J ends, which lost 3 bases and 9 bases, there was a span of 15 bases.

This clonotype was seen ten or more times. The rearrangement uses TRBV4-2 and TRBJ2-1; 14 bases match TRBD2. Germline CDR1 LGHNA, CDR2 YNFKEQ. CDR3 length: 19 residues. After removal of 3 bases from V and 0 bases from J, the junction contained 7 bases not matched to a gene. The CDR3: CASSQAGTSGGRSYNEQFF. CDR3 sequence (DNA): TGTGCCAGCAGCCAGGCCGGGACTAGCGGGGGTCGCTCCTACAATGAGCAGTTCTTC.